This T cell receptor beta chain was identified during a study of early T cells in non-severe SARS-CoV-2 infection. MiXCR was run by TCRdb on the 5' RACE reads, yielding one entry per CDR3 protein. This sample has about 29,000 distinct CDR3 sequences, with more than 3.5% found just once. At least ten counts were recorded for this clonotype. The receptor was derived from an adult who was a healthcare worker with PCR-confirmed SARS-CoV-2 infection or an uninfected control (not recorded which). Sequenced: whole blood.

The CDR3 spells CASSPPSVAEAFF. CDR3 DNA sequence: TGTGCCAGCTCACCACCTTCCGTGGCTGAAGCTTTCTTT. The chain recombines TRBV18 with TRBJ1-1; no firm D call. V was shortened by 0 bases and J by 6 bases, with 8 bases between the two germline ends. This CDR3 region has 13 residues. Germline-derived CDR1 and CDR2 are KGHSH and LQKENI.